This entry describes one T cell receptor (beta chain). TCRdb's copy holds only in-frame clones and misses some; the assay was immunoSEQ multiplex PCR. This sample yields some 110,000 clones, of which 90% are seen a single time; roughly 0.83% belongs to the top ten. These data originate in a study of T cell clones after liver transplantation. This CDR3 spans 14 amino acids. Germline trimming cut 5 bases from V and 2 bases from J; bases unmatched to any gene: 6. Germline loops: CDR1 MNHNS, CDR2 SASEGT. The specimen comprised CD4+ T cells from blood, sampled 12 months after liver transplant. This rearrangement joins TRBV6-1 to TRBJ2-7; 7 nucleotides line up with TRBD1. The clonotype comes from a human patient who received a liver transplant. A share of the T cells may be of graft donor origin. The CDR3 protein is CASSLWDSTYEQYF. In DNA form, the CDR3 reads TGTGCCAGCAGTCTTTGGGACAGCACCTACGAGCAGTACTTC.